This T cell receptor beta chain was retrieved from a study of CD8+CD57+ T cells in acquired aplastic anemia. Looking at the study overall: The study obtained about 10.8 million reads on average for CD4+ cells from healthy donors. Points from the study as a whole: With respect to CD8+ Simpson's diversity, patients and controls did not differ significantly. In common between the patients and the controls were nearly 30 CD8+ CDR3 sequences.

About this clonotype: Its antigen is unidentified.

The study profiled TCR beta VDJ and CDR3 using genomic DNA as template. TCRdb redid the calling of the reads with MiXCR, one entry per CDR3 protein. The table has approximately 200,000 distinct CDR3 sequences, roughly 55% seen once; the top ten hold 25% to 30%. This TCR derives from a human donor in good health. Sequenced input: sorted CD4+, CD8+, or CD8+CD57+ T cells (not recorded which) from PBMCs.

The CDR3 region has the DNA TGTGCTAGTGGTTTGCAAGGGTTCTACGAGCAGTACTTC. Amino acid sequence: CASGLQGFYEQYF. V usage is TRBV12-5 and J usage is TRBJ2-7; D remains unclear. V was trimmed by 2 bases and J by 3 bases, leaving 8 bases between them. CDR3 length: 13 amino acids. Germline CDR1 reads LGHNT; CDR2 reads FRNRAP. Variable domain in full (rest from reference TRBV12-5 and TRBJ2-7): DARVTQTPRHKVTEMGQEVTMRCQPILGHNTVFWYRQTMMQGLELLAYFRNRAPLDDSGMPKDRFSAEMPDATLATLKIQPSEPRDSAVYFCASGLQGFYEQYFGPGTRLTVT.